This T cell receptor (beta chain) derives from a study of glioma-infiltrating T cells. Using RNA template, CDR3s of TCR alpha and beta were amplified with iRepertoire arm-PCR. For one-step reverse transcription and amplification, 100-400 ng of tissue mRNA or PBMC total RNA was used. TCRdb re-derived calls from the multiplex PCR reads in MiXCR, one entry per CDR3 protein. This sample has about 180,000 distinct CDR3 sequences, with more than 35% found just once. Study-wide results and caveats: CDR3 overlap between tissue and blood was very small. Non-neoplastic patients had below-expected tissue-blood divergence, while all gliomas exceeded expectation.

For this clonotype: The target antigen is unknown. This CDR3 is missing its conserved last phenylalanine or tryptophan, likely due to a read error.

Trimming took 1 base from V and 5 from J; bases not matched to a gene: 5. This CDR3 has 14 residues. CDR1 and CDR2 (germline): DFQATT, SNEGSKA (reference sequence). The chain is built from TRBV20-1 and TRBJ2-1, with 7 nucleotides matching TRBD2. This TCR came from a human donor with low-grade glioma or glioblastoma, undergoing nonglioma brain surgery, or in good health (not recorded which). Input material: glioma tissue, nonneoplastic brain tissue, or PBMCs (not recorded which). Here the CDR3 reads CSARVAGANNEQFL. For the CDR3, the DNA is TGCAGTGCTAGAGTTGCGGGAGCAAACAATGAGCAGTTCCTC.